This TCR beta chain was sequenced during a study of CD8 T cells in ankylosing spondylitis. About this clonotype itself: Its specificity is not known.

After removal of 6 bases from V and 4 bases from J, the junction contained 13 bases not matched to a gene. This CDR3 region has 15 residues. Germline assignment: CDR1 DFQATT and CDR2 SNEGSKA (reference sequence). TCRdb itself ran the 5' RACE reads through MiXCR, one entry per CDR3 protein. The data contain over 110,000 distinct CDR3 sequences, roughly 8.8% of them singletons. Study results and caveats: Ankylosing spondylitis blood appeared to be characterized by a TCR beta motif of eight highly homologous variants.

The sample comprised synovial fluid, either unsorted or a sorted T cell fraction (not recorded which). The sequence was collected from a male donor with ankylosing spondylitis. V gene TRBV20-1 combines with J gene TRBJ2-7; TRBD2 aligns across 9 bases. The CDR3 region is CSAPRRSGSMYEQYF. The CDR3 DNA reads as TGCAGTGCCCCAAGGCGTAGCGGGAGTATGTACGAGCAGTACTTC.